A single sample is the source of the 3 T cell receptor beta chains below, sequenced in a study of cytomegalovirus exposure and HLA in healthy donors. Researchers ran the PCR with 60 Vbeta and 13 Jbeta primers. The method was immunoSEQ multiplex PCR; TCRdb's version includes in-frame clones alone and lacks a portion of them. The data show 85,000 to 100,000 clones, with roughly 81% seen just once and about 5.6% held by the top ten. Sequenced: PBMCs. The receptors here all came from a woman aged 18-30 years in good health and CMV-seropositive.

This clone was observed a single time. The chain links TRBV4-2 to TRBJ2-3, with 7 positions matching TRBD1. The CDR3 spans 17 residues. Losses at the gene ends were 0 bases for V and 4 bases for J; bases not matched to a gene: 10. Germline V CDR1 and CDR2: LGHNA, YNFKEQ. The CDR3 bases are TGTGCCAGCAGCCAAGATCGGCTACAGGGGTTGGCAGATACGCAGTATTTT. Amino acids: CASSQDRLQGLADTQYF.

This chain links TRBV28 with TRBJ2-5; possibly TRBD2 for D (6 bases). V lost 7 bases, J lost 4 bases, and 13 bases lay in between. The CDR3 loop spans 13 amino acids. Germline V lookup: CDR1 MDHEN, CDR2 SYDVKM. CDR3 sequence: CASNSVGGETQYF. CDR3 DNA sequence: TGTGCCAGCAACAGTGTCGGGGGAGAGACCCAGTACTTC.

The V call is TRBV27, the J call TRBJ2-2; 9 bases line up with TRBD1. The CDR3 loop spans 16 amino acids. The V and J ends lost 6 bases and 5 bases, in that order; junction bases with no gene match: 10. The germline V gene encodes CDR1 MNHEY and CDR2 SMNVEV (reference sequence). CDR3 loop: CASRIGQGIFTGELFF. CDR3 sequence (DNA): TGTGCCAGCAGAATAGGACAGGGGATTTTTACCGGGGAGCTGTTTTTT.